This T cell receptor beta chain originates from a study of blood T cell repertoires in COVID-19. The overall study: The United States, Italy and Spain provided the acute and convalescent COVID-19 samples. The analysed material was cDNA or gDNA that came from T cells, B-cell-depleted T cells, or PBMCs.

Per the original data handling: Cell counts per sample came from amplifying reference gene primers. Profiled with immunoSEQ multiplex PCR; TCRdb holds only in-frame clones, not every one. V and J calls and clone size are as listed in that table; D and trimming were resolved from the DNA. The table records roughly 100,000 clones, about 80% of them present only once. The length of the CDR3 is 14 residues. V trimming: 5 bases; J trimming: 2 bases; junction bases outside the gene matches: 5. From germline, CDR1 is SGHAT and CDR2 FQNNGV. The sequenced material came from peripheral blood. The genes are TRBV11-2 and TRBJ1-1; 7 positions match TRBD1. The source is an older woman with acute or convalescent COVID-19. CDR3 amino acids: CASSARQGNTEAFF. For the CDR3, the DNA is TGTGCCAGCAGCGCAAGACAGGGAAACACTGAAGCTTTCTTT.